This T cell receptor beta chain was sequenced in a study of blood T cells in healthy people across ages. Study results and limitations: The diversity estimates, figures obtained from one million T cells, were considered underestimates. There was no known CMV status for donors, so expanded clonotype changes were possibly confounded. Long-lived donors exceeded aged donors in naive CD4+ cells and diversity.

Details on this clonotype: Antigen specificity is unknown.

The authors extracted at least 5 micrograms of total RNA per sample. Primers used in a second PCR of roughly 7 to 12 cycles were a sample-barcoded 5' primer and a J-beta primer mix. From the 5' RACE reads, TCRdb called clonotypes with MiXCR, one entry per CDR3 protein. The sample has roughly 720,000 distinct CDR3 sequences, roughly 50% seen once. The CDR3 runs to 19 residues. Germline CDR1 SGHAT, CDR2 FQDESV (reference sequence). V dropped 6 bases and J dropped 4; count of bases not matched to a gene: 17. The chain carries TRBV11-1 and TRBJ2-3; 12 bases are shared with TRBD2. Sequencing used blood. This TCR was recovered from a man older than 75 in good health. CDR3 protein: CASSRRTSGNGVGADTQYF. CDR3 DNA: TGTGCCAGCAGTCGTCGGACTAGCGGGAATGGTGTTGGCGCAGATACGCAGTATTTT.